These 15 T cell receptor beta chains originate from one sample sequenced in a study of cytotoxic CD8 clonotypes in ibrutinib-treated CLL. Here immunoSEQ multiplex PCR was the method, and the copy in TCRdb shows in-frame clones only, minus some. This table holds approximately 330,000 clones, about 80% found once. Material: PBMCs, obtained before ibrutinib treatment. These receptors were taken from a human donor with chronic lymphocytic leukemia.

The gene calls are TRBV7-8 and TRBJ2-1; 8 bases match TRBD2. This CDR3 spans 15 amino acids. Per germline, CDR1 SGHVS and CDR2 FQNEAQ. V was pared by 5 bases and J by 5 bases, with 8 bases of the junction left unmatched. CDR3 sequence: CASSTPSGLNNEQFF. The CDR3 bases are TGTGCCAGCAGCACCCCTAGCGGGCTCAACAATGAGCAGTTCTTC.

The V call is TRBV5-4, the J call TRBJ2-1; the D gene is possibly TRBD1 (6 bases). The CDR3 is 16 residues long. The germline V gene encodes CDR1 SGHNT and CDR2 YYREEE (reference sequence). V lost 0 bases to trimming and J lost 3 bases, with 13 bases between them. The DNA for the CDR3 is TGTGCCAGCAGCTTGGGAGGCAGGGGCGTCTACAATGAGCAGTTCTTC. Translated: CASSLGGRGVYNEQFF.

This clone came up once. The CDR3 coding sequence is TGCGCCAGCAGCCAAGATCCTCAAAACAATGAGCAGTTCTTC. Protein sequence: CASSQDPQNNEQFF. The chain links TRBV4-3 to TRBJ2-1; D remains ambiguous. The CDR3 consists of 14 residues. Per the germline V gene, CDR1 is LGHNA and CDR2 is YSLEER. Trimming pared 0 bases from V and 5 bases from J, leaving 8 bases between.

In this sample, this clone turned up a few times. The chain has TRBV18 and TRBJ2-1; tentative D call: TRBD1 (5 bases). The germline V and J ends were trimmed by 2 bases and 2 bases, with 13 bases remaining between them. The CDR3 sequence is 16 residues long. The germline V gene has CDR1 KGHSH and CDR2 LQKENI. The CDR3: CASSPRLTATYNEQFF. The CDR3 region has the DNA TGTGCCAGCTCACCAAGGCTGACAGCAACCTACAATGAGCAGTTCTTC.

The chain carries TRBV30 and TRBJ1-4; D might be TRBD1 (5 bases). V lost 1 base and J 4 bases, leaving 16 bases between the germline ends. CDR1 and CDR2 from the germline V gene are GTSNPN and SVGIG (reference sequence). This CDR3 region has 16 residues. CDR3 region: CAWSDRWGTVNEKLFF. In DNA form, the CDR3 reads TGTGCCTGGAGTGACCGCTGGGGGACCGTTAATGAAAAACTGTTTTTT.

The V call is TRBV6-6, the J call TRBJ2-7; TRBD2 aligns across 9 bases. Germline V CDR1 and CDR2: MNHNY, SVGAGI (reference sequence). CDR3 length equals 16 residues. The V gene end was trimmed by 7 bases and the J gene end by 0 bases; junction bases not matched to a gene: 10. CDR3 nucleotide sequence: TGTGCCAGCACCCCCGTTGGTAGCGGGAGCTCCTACGAGCAGTACTTC. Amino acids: CASTPVGSGSSYEQYF.

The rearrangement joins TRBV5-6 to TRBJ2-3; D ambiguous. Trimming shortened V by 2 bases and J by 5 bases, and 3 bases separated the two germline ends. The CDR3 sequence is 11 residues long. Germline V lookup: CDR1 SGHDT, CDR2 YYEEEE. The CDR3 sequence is CASSFRDTQYF. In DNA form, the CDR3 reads TGTGCCAGCAGCTTCAGAGATACGCAGTATTTT.

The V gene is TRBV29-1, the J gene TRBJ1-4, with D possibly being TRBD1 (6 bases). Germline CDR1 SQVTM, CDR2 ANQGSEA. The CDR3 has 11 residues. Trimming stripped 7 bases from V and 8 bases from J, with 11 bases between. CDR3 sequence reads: CSAERGEKLFF. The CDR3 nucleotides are TGCAGCGCCGAAAGGGGGGAAAAACTGTTTTTT.

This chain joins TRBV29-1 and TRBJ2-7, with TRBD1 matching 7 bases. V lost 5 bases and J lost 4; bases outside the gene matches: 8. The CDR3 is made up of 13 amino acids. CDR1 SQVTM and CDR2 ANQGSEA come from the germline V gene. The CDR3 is CSVIQGMAYEQYF. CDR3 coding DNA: TGCAGCGTTATACAGGGGATGGCTTACGAGCAGTACTTC.

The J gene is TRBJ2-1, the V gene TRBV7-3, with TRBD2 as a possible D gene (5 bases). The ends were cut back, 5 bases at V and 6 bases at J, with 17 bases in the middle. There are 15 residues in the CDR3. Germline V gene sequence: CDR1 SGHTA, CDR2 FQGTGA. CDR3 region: CASSPFASSRNEQFF. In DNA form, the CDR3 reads TGTGCCAGCAGCCCCTTCGCTAGCAGCCGCAATGAGCAGTTCTTC.

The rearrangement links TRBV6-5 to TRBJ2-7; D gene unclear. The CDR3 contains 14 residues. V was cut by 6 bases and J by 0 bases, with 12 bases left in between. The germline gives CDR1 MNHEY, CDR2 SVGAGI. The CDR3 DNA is TGTGCCAGCAGACGCCCCGACAACTCCTACGAGCAGTACTTC. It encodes CASRRPDNSYEQYF.

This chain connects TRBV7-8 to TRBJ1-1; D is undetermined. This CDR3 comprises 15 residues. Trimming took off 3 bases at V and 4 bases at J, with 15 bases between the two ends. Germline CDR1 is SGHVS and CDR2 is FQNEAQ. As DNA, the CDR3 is TGTGCCAGCAGCTTCCACGAAAAGGGAGCCACTGAAGCTTTCTTT. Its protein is CASSFHEKGATEAFF.

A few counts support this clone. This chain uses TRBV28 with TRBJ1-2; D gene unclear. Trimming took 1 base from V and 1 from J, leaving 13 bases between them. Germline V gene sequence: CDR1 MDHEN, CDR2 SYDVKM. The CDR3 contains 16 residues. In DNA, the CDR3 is TGTGCCAGCAGTTTATCCCTTTTGATAAATAACTATGGCTACACCTTC. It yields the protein CASSLSLLINNYGYTF.

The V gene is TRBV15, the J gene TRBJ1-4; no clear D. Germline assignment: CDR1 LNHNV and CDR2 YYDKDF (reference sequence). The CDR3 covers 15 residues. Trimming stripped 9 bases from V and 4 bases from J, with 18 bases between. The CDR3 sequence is CATSTLERFNEKLFF. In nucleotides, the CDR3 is TGTGCCACTTCTACACTAGAGAGGTTTAATGAAAAACTGTTTTTT. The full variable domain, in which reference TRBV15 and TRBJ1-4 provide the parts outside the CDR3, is DAMVIQNPRYQVTQFGKPVTLSCSQTLNHNVMYWYQQKSSQAPKLLFHYYDKDFNNEADTPDNFQSRRPNTSFCFLDIRSPGLGDTAMYLCATSTLERFNEKLFFGSGTQLSVL.

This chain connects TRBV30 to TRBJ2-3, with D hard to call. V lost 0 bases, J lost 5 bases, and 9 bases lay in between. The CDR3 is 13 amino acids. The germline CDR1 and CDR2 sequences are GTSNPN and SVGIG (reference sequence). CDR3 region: CAWSVRLRDTQYF. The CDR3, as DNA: TGTGCCTGGAGTGTGCGGTTACGAGATACGCAGTATTTT.